This T cell receptor beta chain appears in the sequencing data of a study of T cells after yellow fever vaccination. Study-wide results and limits: The secondary response peaked faster, at day 5 versus 15, but was weaker. Subsequent to the booster, the majority of primary-vaccination clones reappeared (roughly 95% CD4, 70% to 90% CD8).

This clonotype was detected ten times or more. Its antigen is not identified. Production of TCR cDNA was by 5'RACE template switching, which also added a universal primer site and UMIs. Each CDR3 protein gets one entry after TCRdb re-called the 5' RACE reads with MiXCR. Among 250,000 or so distinct CDR3 sequences listed, 3.6% were seen once. The CDR3 sequence is 15 residues long. With 5 bases removed from V and 7 bases from J, the gap between germline ends came to 18 bases. Germline CDR1 is KGHSH and CDR2 is LQKENI. The TCR originated in a man between 18 and 29 years old who received the YFV17D yellow fever vaccine. Specimen: PBMCs, collected 15 days after the yellow fever booster vaccination. The genes are TRBV18 and TRBJ1-5; D is ambiguous. CDR3 amino acids: CASSTVSERQQPQHF. CDR3 in DNA: TGTGCCAGCTCAACGGTGTCAGAACGCCAGCAGCCCCAGCATTTT.